These 8 T cell receptor beta chains share one sample of origin, sequenced in a study of beta chain features in type 1 diabetes. Study conclusions and caveats: Type 1 diabetes patients had TCRB CDR3s that were shorter (moderately but significantly so) in all four CD4+ subsets.

Their antigen targets remain unknown. Reverse transcription of all isolated RNA meant that expressed TCRB transcripts were sequenced. Here immunoSEQ multiplex PCR was the method, and the copy in TCRdb shows in-frame clones only, minus some. Among roughly 260,000 clones, roughly 20% were seen once, and the ten largest hold 0.028%. The specimen was naive CD4+ T cells from blood. All receptors derive from a woman in her thirties or forties with type 1 diabetes.

The chain carries TRBV25-1 and TRBJ2-1, with a possible D match to TRBD1 (6 bases). The CDR3 covers 14 residues. Germline loops: CDR1 MGHDK, CDR2 SYGVNS. The V end was cut by 10 bases, the J end by 6 bases, with 19 bases between. In DNA, the CDR3 is TGTGCCACCGGACAGATCGGATCCCTCAATGAGCAGTTCTTC. Amino acid sequence: CATGQIGSLNEQFF.

The V and J genes are TRBV25-1 and TRBJ2-7, with 7 nucleotides matching TRBD1. CDR1 is MGHDK, CDR2 SYGVNS, per germline. The V segment lost 3 bases and the J segment 6 bases; nucleotides outside the gene matches: 8. This CDR3 has 14 residues. This CDR3 reads CASSEWRQGSEQYF. In DNA, the CDR3 is TGTGCCAGCAGTGAGTGGCGACAGGGCAGCGAGCAGTACTTC.

The chain links TRBV5-1 to TRBJ2-6; D perhaps matches TRBD1 (6 bases). This CDR3 contains 15 residues. In germline, CDR1 is SGHRS, CDR2 YFSETQ. Trimming shortened V by 0 bases and J by 4 bases, and 8 bases separated the two germline ends. CDR3 in amino acids: CASSLGTAGANVLTF. The DNA of the CDR3 is TGCGCCAGCAGCTTGGGGACAGCGGGGGCCAACGTCCTGACTTTC.

This clone was seen a handful of times. The rearrangement joins TRBV5-4 to TRBJ1-6; D possibly corresponds to TRBD1 (5 bases). Deletions cut 0 bases from V and 5 bases from J, with 15 bases between. Per germline, CDR1 SGHNT and CDR2 YYREEE (reference sequence). CDR3 length equals 17 residues. The CDR3 here is CASSLVQGGGNNSPLHF. In nucleotides, the CDR3 is TGTGCCAGCAGCTTGGTCCAGGGTGGTGGGAATAATTCACCCCTCCACTTT.

The V call is TRBV4-1, the J call TRBJ2-1; 8 positions match TRBD2. The trim removed 1 base at V and 2 bases at J, leaving 4 bases unmatched. This CDR3 is 16 amino acids long. Germline loops: CDR1 MGHRA, CDR2 YSYEKL. CDR3 DNA sequence: TGCGCCAGCAGCCAAGTAGCGGGAACGACCTACAATGAGCAGTTCTTC. Translated, it gives CASSQVAGTTYNEQFF.

V gene TRBV9 combines with J gene TRBJ1-3, with unresolved D. The CDR3 length is 17 residues. With 0 bases removed from V and 2 bases from J, the gap between germline ends came to 15 bases. Germline CDR1 is SGDLS and CDR2 is YYNGEE. CDR3 in amino acids: CASSVDHGRFTGNTIYF. The DNA of the CDR3 is TGTGCCAGCAGCGTAGATCACGGGAGATTCACTGGAAACACCATATATTTT. The entire variable domain, with the rest obtained from reference TRBV9 and TRBJ1-3, is as follows: DSGVTQTPKHLITATGQRVTLRCSPRSGDLSVYWYQQSLDQGLQFLIQYYNGEERAKGNILERFSAQQFPDLHSELNLSSLELGDSALYFCASSVDHGRFTGNTIYFGEGSWLTVV.

This clone was counted between two and nine times. The junction departs from the called germline gene at one end, perhaps through a read error. V gene TRBV9 combines with J gene TRBJ1-2, with TRBD1 matching over 7 bases. This CDR3 is built from 14 residues. Looked up from germline, CDR1 is SGDLS and CDR2 is YYNGEE. The CDR3 region has the DNA TGTGCCAGCAGCGTAGGCGACACGAGGGGGCTGAGTGTCTTC. Translated: CASSVGDTRGLSVF. The full variable domain, its missing parts supplied by reference TRBV9 and TRBJ1-2, is DSGVTQTPKHLITATGQRVTLRCSPRSGDLSVYWYQQSLDQGLQFLIQYYNGEERAKGNILERFSAQQFPDLHSELNLSSLELGDSALYFCASSVGDTRGLSVFGSGTRLTVV.

There are a few counts of this clone. This chain uses TRBV2 with TRBJ2-1; TRBD1 matches at 9 bases. V trimming: 7 bases; J trimming: 4 bases; junction bases outside the gene matches: 5. The CDR3 runs to 14 residues. Germline loops: CDR1 SNHLY, CDR2 FYNNEI. CDR3 nucleotides: TGTGCCAGCATGGGGGGACAGGGTTACAATGAGCAGTTCTTC. Translated, it gives CASMGGQGYNEQFF.